The sequence of this T cell receptor beta chain was determined in a study of PD-1 blockade in classical Hodgkin lymphoma. Each patient experienced a relapse that followed autologous stem cell transplantation, and brentuximab vedotin exposure varied. Unmatched junction bases numbered 4, after V lost 0 bases and J lost 6 bases. This CDR3 is 15 amino acids long. From germline, CDR1 is SGHRS and CDR2 YFSETQ. The protocol was immunoSEQ multiplex PCR, while the TCRdb copy is restricted to in-frame clones and leaves out a portion. The sample has 13,000 or so clones, 92% seen once; the top ten hold roughly 20%.

This clonotype was sampled from a human donor with classical Hodgkin lymphoma. The rearrangement uses TRBV5-1 and TRBJ2-2, with 8 bases matching TRBD2. Sequencing was performed on peripheral blood mononuclear cells (PBMCs), taken at baseline. CDR3: CASSLALAGPGELFF. Here the CDR3 DNA reads TGCGCCAGCAGCTTGGCGCTAGCGGGCCCCGGGGAGCTGTTTTTT.